Shown below are 30 T cell receptor beta chains from a single sample sequenced in a study of blood T cells in healthy people across ages. Using a J-beta primer mix together with a sample-barcoded 5' primer, a second PCR was run for roughly 6 to 11 cycles. TCRdb ran MiXCR on the 5' RACE reads and lists one entry per CDR3 protein. The table lists about a million distinct CDR3 sequences, roughly two fifths of them singletons. Sequenced input: blood. These receptor sequences come from a man younger than 30 in good health.

The chain employs TRBV20-1 and TRBJ1-1, with TRBD1 matching over 7 bases. Germline V lookup: CDR1 DFQATT, CDR2 SNEGSKA (reference sequence). The V and J ends lost 2 bases and 0 bases, in that order; junction bases with no gene match: 6. The CDR3 sequence is 15 residues long. The CDR3, as DNA: TGCAGTGCTAGACGGGCGGGACAGATGAACACTGAAGCTTTCTTT. It specifies CSARRAGQMNTEAFF.

There are a few counts of this clonotype. The chain joins TRBV30 to TRBJ2-1; D is unresolved. This CDR3 is 10 amino acids long. The germline gives CDR1 GTSNPN, CDR2 SVGIG (reference sequence). Trimming removed 0 bases at V and 11 bases at J, with 5 bases between. The CDR3 DNA reads TGTGCCTGGAGTGTAGAGAAGCAGTTCTTC. This translates into CAWSVEKQFF.

The V call is TRBV29-1, the J call TRBJ1-1; the D gene is possibly TRBD1 (6 bases). Germline V gene lookup returns CDR1 SQVTM and CDR2 ANQGSEA. V lost 0 bases and J 3 bases, leaving 11 bases between the germline ends. The CDR3 is 14 residues long. This CDR3 is CSVEDQGFYTEAFF. Here the CDR3 DNA reads TGCAGCGTTGAAGACCAGGGGTTTTACACTGAAGCTTTCTTT.

The rearrangement uses TRBV9 and TRBJ2-3, with 7 bases fitting TRBD2. This CDR3 comprises 16 residues. V dropped 0 bases and J dropped 3; count of bases not matched to a gene: 7. Germline V gives CDR1 SGDLS, CDR2 YYNGEE. CDR3 loop: CASSVASGVPTDTQYF. The DNA of the CDR3 is TGTGCCAGCAGCGTAGCGAGCGGGGTACCTACAGATACGCAGTATTTT.

Ten or more counts support this clonotype. The V and J genes are TRBV29-1 and TRBJ1-2; D unclear. V shed 0 bases and J shed 4 bases, with 9 bases lying between them. This CDR3 is 13 amino acids long. Per germline, CDR1 SQVTM and CDR2 ANQGSEA. In DNA form, the CDR3 reads TGCAGCGTTGAAGAACGGCCTGCCTATGGCTACACCTTC. This encodes CSVEERPAYGYTF.

This clonotype was seen a handful of times. CDR3 nucleotides: TGTGCCAGCAGCTTAAATGCAGGGAAGACAGATACGCAGTATTTT. Translation gives CASSLNAGKTDTQYF. V gene TRBV7-2 combines with J gene TRBJ2-3; a possible D gene is TRBD1 (5 bases). Germline lookup yields CDR1 SGHTA and CDR2 FQGNSA. V shed 2 bases and J shed 3 bases, with 12 bases lying between them. The CDR3 sequence is 15 residues long.

J is TRBJ2-2 and V is TRBV7-2, with D maybe TRBD1 (5 bases). Trimming stripped 2 bases from V and 5 bases from J, with 15 bases between. Germline V gene sequence: CDR1 SGHTA, CDR2 FQGNSA. This CDR3 has 16 residues. CDR3 region: CASSLFGQATTGELFF. CDR3 bases: TGTGCCAGCAGCTTATTTGGACAAGCAACAACCGGGGAGCTGTTTTTT.

The chain recombines TRBV27 with TRBJ2-7; 14 positions match TRBD2. V was clipped by 5 bases and J by 7 bases; unmatched bases: 16. The CDR3 is 18 amino acids. CDR1 is MNHEY, CDR2 SMNVEV, per germline (reference sequence). This chain's CDR3 is CASSPGLAGGHPYNEQYF. For the CDR3, the DNA is TGTGCCAGCAGTCCCGGACTAGCGGGGGGCCATCCCTACAATGAGCAGTACTTC.

This clonotype was observed a few times. The J gene is TRBJ2-1, the V gene TRBV3-1; unclear D gene. Trimming removed 2 bases from V and 9 bases from J, with 8 bases in between. Germline CDR1 is LGHDT and CDR2 is YNNKEL (reference sequence). This CDR3 contains 12 residues. DNA for the CDR3: TGTGCCAGCAGCCAATCGTGGGGTGAGCAGTTCTTC. Translation: CASSQSWGEQFF.

This clonotype was seen only a few times. This sequence joins TRBV29-1 and TRBJ1-5; no firm D call. Trimming took 7 bases from V and 3 from J, leaving 10 bases between them. The CDR3 extends over 12 amino acids. Germline CDR1 is SQVTM and CDR2 is ANQGSEA. CDR3 sequence reads: CSAQSPNQPQHF. For the CDR3, the DNA is TGCAGCGCGCAGTCACCCAATCAGCCCCAGCATTTT.

CDR3 residues: CASSRGVAEAFF. For the CDR3, the DNA is TGTGCCAGCAGCCGGGGGGTGGCTGAAGCTTTCTTT. This chain uses TRBV7-9 with TRBJ1-1, with D perhaps matching TRBD1 (5 bases). V shed 5 bases and J shed 6 bases, with 10 bases lying between them. This CDR3 comprises 12 residues. Germline CDR1 SEHNR, CDR2 FQNEAQ (reference sequence).

V and J are TRBV7-9 and TRBJ1-1; no firm D call. This CDR3 comprises 15 residues. The V end was cut by 4 bases, the J end by 3 bases, with 15 bases between. Germline V CDR1 and CDR2: SEHNR, FQNEAQ (reference sequence). The CDR3 loop is CASSWSGPRDTEAFF. The CDR3 DNA follows: TGTGCCAGCAGCTGGAGTGGCCCGCGGGACACTGAAGCTTTCTTT. The full variable domain, in which reference TRBV7-9 and TRBJ1-1 provide the parts outside the CDR3, is DTGVSQNPRHKITKRGQNVTFRCDPISEHNRLYWYRQTLGQGPEFLTYFQNEAQLEKSRLLSDRFSAERPKGSFSTLEIQRTEQGDSAMYLCASSWSGPRDTEAFFGQGTRLTVV.

The chain links TRBV6-1 to TRBJ2-7, with TRBD1 matching over 9 bases. CDR3 size: 15 residues. Germline CDR1 MNHNS, CDR2 SASEGT. The V and J ends lost 5 bases and 2 bases, in that order; junction bases with no gene match: 7. The CDR3 is CASSRSGTGTYEQYF. The CDR3 DNA sequence: TGTGCCAGCAGTAGGTCCGGGACAGGGACCTACGAGCAGTACTTC.

J is TRBJ2-1 and V is TRBV12-3 or TRBV12-4; D gene unclear. Between the trimmed V and J ends, which lost 6 bases and 4 bases, there was a span of 13 bases. CDR3 length equals 14 residues. CDR3 loop: CASRSGRRYNEQFF. The CDR3 DNA sequence: TGTGCCAGCAGAAGTGGGCGCAGGTACAATGAGCAGTTCTTC.

The chain couples TRBV5-1 to TRBJ2-5, with D hard to call. Germline V gives CDR1 SGHRS, CDR2 YFSETQ. Deletions cut 2 bases from V and 11 bases from J, with 13 bases between. The CDR3 totals 12 residues. The CDR3, as DNA: TGCGCCAGCAGCTTTGAGTACAATGAGCAGTACTTC. Translated: CASSFEYNEQYF.

This rearrangement joins TRBV6-4 to TRBJ2-2; 9 bases match TRBD1. The CDR3 is 14 residues long. Germline assignment: CDR1 MRHNA and CDR2 SNTAGT. V lost 2 bases and J lost 5; bases outside the gene matches: 0. CDR3 DNA: TGTGCCAGCAGTGACGGGACAGGGACCGGGGAGCTGTTTTTT. Translation: CASSDGTGTGELFF.

This clonotype was seen more than once but under ten times. The chain combines TRBV7-2 with TRBJ1-1, with no clear D. Germline V gene data show CDR1 as SGHTA and CDR2 as FQGNSA. Trimming removed 4 bases from V and 3 bases from J, with 9 bases in between. CDR3 length equals 13 residues. The CDR3 coding sequence is TGTGCCAGCAGCTGGGCCCCGGACACTGAAGCTTTCTTT. Its protein product is CASSWAPDTEAFF. The variable domain in full, with the rest retrieved from reference TRBV7-2 and TRBJ1-1, is GAGVSQSPSNKVTEKGKDVELRCDPISGHTALYWYRQSLGQGLEFLIYFQGNSAPDKSGLPSDRFSAERTGGSVSTLTIQRTQQEDSAVYLCASSWAPDTEAFFGQGTRLTVV.

The chain uses TRBV12-3 or TRBV12-4 and TRBJ2-5, with D perhaps matching TRBD2 (5 bases). The ends were cut back, 7 bases at V and 2 bases at J, with 11 bases in the middle. The CDR3 spans 13 residues. CDR3 coding DNA: TGTGCCAGCACCCCCGGGGAACAAGAGACCCAGTACTTC. Amino acids: CASTPGEQETQYF.

J is TRBJ2-1 and V is TRBV7-3; 8 nucleotides align to TRBD1. Trimming at V came to 6 bases and at J to 3 bases, leaving 4 bases not matched to a gene. CDR1 and CDR2 from the germline V gene are SGHTA and FQGTGA. There are 14 residues in the CDR3. CDR3 residues: CASSTGTGYNEQFF. Here the CDR3 DNA reads TGTGCCAGCAGTACCGGGACAGGCTACAATGAGCAGTTCTTC. The full variable domain, in which reference TRBV7-3 and TRBJ2-1 provide the parts outside the CDR3, is GAGVSQTPSNKVTEKGKYVELRCDPISGHTALYWYRQSLGQGPEFLIYFQGTGAADDSGLPNDRFFAVRPEGSVSTLKIQRTERGDSAVYLCASSTGTGYNEQFFGPGTRLTVL.

This clonotype was observed a handful of times. The rearrangement joins TRBV20-1 to TRBJ2-3; weak D call: TRBD1 (6 bases). V lost 0 bases and J 1 base, leaving 11 bases between the germline ends. The CDR3 sequence is 15 residues long. Germline V gene lookup returns CDR1 DFQATT and CDR2 SNEGSKA (reference sequence). The CDR3 protein is CSAREFGQRTDTQYF. CDR3 nucleotides: TGCAGTGCTAGAGAGTTCGGACAGCGCACAGATACGCAGTATTTT.

This clonotype turned up a few times. The V call is TRBV6-2 or TRBV6-3, the J call TRBJ1-5; D not certain. Germline lookup yields CDR1 MNHEY and CDR2 SVGEGT. The CDR3 extends over 16 amino acids. Trimming cost V 6 bases and J 1 base, with 16 bases left between them. For the CDR3, the DNA is TGTGCCAGCAGCCGACGAGGAGGGTTCAGCAATCAGCCCCAGCATTTT. The encoded protein is CASSRRGGFSNQPQHF.

The chain couples TRBV2 to TRBJ2-2; 7 bases are shared with TRBD1. The CDR3 is 14 residues long. Losses at the gene ends were 6 bases for V and 2 bases for J; bases not matched to a gene: 3. Germline CDR1 and CDR2: SNHLY and FYNNEI. The CDR3: CASSGTVNTGELFF. In nucleotides, the CDR3 is TGTGCCAGCAGCGGGACAGTTAACACCGGGGAGCTGTTTTTT.

J is TRBJ1-5 and V is TRBV12-5, with a weak D call TRBD1 (6 bases). The V gene lost 5 bases and the J gene lost 3 bases, with 14 bases spanning the gap. CDR3 length: 15 amino acids. CDR1 and CDR2 (germline): LGHNT, FRNRAP. The DNA of the CDR3 is TGTGCTAGTGGTCCTCCTGAGGGGGACAATCAGCCCCAGCATTTT. It codes for CASGPPEGDNQPQHF.

This clonotype was recorded at least ten times. The V gene is TRBV4-1, the J gene TRBJ2-1; D is undetermined. From germline, CDR1 is MGHRA and CDR2 YSYEKL. This CDR3 comprises 12 residues. Trimming removed 1 base at V and 7 bases at J, with 5 bases between. The CDR3 coding sequence is TGCGCCAGCAGCCAAGGTCTAAATGAGCAGTTCTTC. Translating it yields CASSQGLNEQFF.

In its sample, this clonotype was seen a few times. The chain combines TRBV20-1 with TRBJ1-2, with 9 bases fitting TRBD1. CDR1 DFQATT and CDR2 SNEGSKA come from the germline V gene (reference sequence). V gave up 4 bases and J gave up 2 bases; unmatched junction bases: 8. The CDR3 runs to 15 residues. The CDR3 nucleotides are TGCAGTGCTAACCTTTGGACAGGGGAAAACTATGGCTACACCTTC. It specifies CSANLWTGENYGYTF.

J is TRBJ1-5 and V is TRBV27; 8 bases are shared with TRBD1. This CDR3 is built from 17 residues. Germline V lookup: CDR1 MNHEY, CDR2 SMNVEV (reference sequence). V shed 4 bases and J 0 bases; nucleotides not matched to a gene: 8. The CDR3 nucleotides read TGTGCCAGCAGTTCCGGGACAGGACAGTATAGCAATCAGCCCCAGCATTTT. Protein product: CASSSGTGQYSNQPQHF.

This chain uses TRBV6-5 with TRBJ1-2, with 10 nucleotides matching TRBD1. Trimming cost V 4 bases and J 7 bases; bases outside gene matches: 6. Per the germline V gene, CDR1 is MNHEY and CDR2 is SVGAGI. The CDR3 is 14 residues long. CDR3 in amino acids: CASSSRDRGCGYTF. The CDR3 coding sequence is TGTGCCAGCAGTTCCCGGGACAGGGGCTGTGGCTACACCTTC.

This clonotype was seen once. The chain has TRBV5-1 and TRBJ1-5, with a weak D call TRBD1 (6 bases). CDR1 is SGHRS and CDR2 is YFSETQ in the germline V gene. V lost 2 bases to trimming and J lost 6 bases, with 12 bases between them. The CDR3 is 14 residues long. The CDR3 DNA follows: TGCGCCAGCAGCTTCGCACCACAGGGTCAGCCCCAGCATTTT. Translating it yields CASSFAPQGQPQHF.

This clonotype has just one count. J is TRBJ1-2 and V is TRBV2, with a possible D match to TRBD1 (5 bases). This CDR3 contains 16 residues. V was cut by 6 bases and J by 2 bases, with 19 bases left in between. Germline V CDR1 and CDR2: SNHLY, FYNNEI. CDR3 sequence (DNA): TGTGCCAGCAGCTCGGATGGGGTTGGGGCCAACTATGGCTACACCTTC. Translating it yields CASSSDGVGANYGYTF. Full variable domain (missing parts from reference TRBV2 and TRBJ1-2): EPEVTQTPSHQVTQMGQEVILRCVPISNHLYFYWYRQILGQKVEFLVSFYNNEISEKSEIFDDQFSVERPDGSNFTLKIRSTKLEDSAMYFCASSSDGVGANYGYTFGSGTRLTVV.

In its sample, this clonotype was seen a few times. V gene TRBV5-1 combines with J gene TRBJ2-7; no reliable D call. The CDR3 has 13 amino acids. V was clipped by 2 bases and J by 0 bases, with 6 bases between them. Germline CDR1 is SGHRS and CDR2 is YFSETQ. CDR3 sequence: CASSFDISYEQYF. The CDR3 DNA reads TGCGCCAGCAGCTTCGACATCTCCTACGAGCAGTACTTC.